Each of the 2 T cell receptor beta chains below was sequenced from the same sample in a study of T cell responses to AZD1222 COVID-19 vaccine. Libraries were prepared by immunoSEQ multiplex PCR; TCRdb keeps only in-frame clonotypes and omits some of them. The sample has about 140,000 clones, roughly 88% seen once. The specimen was peripheral blood, collected 28 days after the second AZD1222 dose. Receptor source: an adult who received the AZD1222 COVID-19 vaccine.

In DNA, the CDR3 is TGTGCCAGCAGCTTAATGGGCCCGGACAGGGTTAAAACTGAAGCTTTCTTT. This translates into CASSLMGPDRVKTEAFF. The V gene is TRBV7-6, the J gene TRBJ1-1; 8 positions agree with TRBD1. The V gene end was trimmed by 2 bases and the J gene end by 5 bases; junction bases not matched to a gene: 13. This CDR3 has 17 amino acids. Germline V CDR1 and CDR2: SGHVS, FNYEAQ.

V gene TRBV4-1 combines with J gene TRBJ2-1; tentative D call: TRBD2 (6 bases). Germline assignment: CDR1 MGHRA and CDR2 YSYEKL. This CDR3 spans 13 amino acids. V was shortened by 0 bases and J by 8 bases, with 8 bases between the two germline ends. The DNA for the CDR3 is TGCGCCAGCAGCCAAGAGGGGGGAGATGAGCAGTTCTTC. This gives the protein CASSQEGGDEQFF.